The rows below give T cell receptor beta chains drawn from one sample of a study of blood T cell repertoires in COVID-19. Measured with immunoSEQ multiplex PCR; TCRdb has only the in-frame clones, and not every one. The data contain more than 95,000 clones, around 88% of them singletons. What was sequenced was peripheral blood. Every receptor here comes from a human donor in a cohort sampled during active COVID-19. Each CDR3 is given with its conserved first and last residue. D genes are given only for firm matches. Rows give clone size only sometimes, using once, few, many, or a class for an expanded clone.

J gene	V gene	D gene	clone size	CDR3 DNA	CDR3 protein
TRBJ1-2	TRBV18	NA	NA	TGTGCCAGCTCACCCCTCTCTATAGGGGGAATCTATGGCTACACCTTC	CASSPLSIGGIYGYTF
TRBJ2-7	TRBV18	TRBD1	NA	TGTGCCAGCTCGACAGACAGGGGGAAATACGAGCAGTACTTC	CASSTDRGKYEQYF
TRBJ2-1	TRBV5-1	TRBD2	once	TGCGCCAGCAGCCCGCCGGGTGGAGCGGGGGCCTACAATGAGCAGTTCTTC	CASSPPGGAGAYNEQFF
TRBJ1-1	TRBV6-5	TRBD1	NA	TGTGCCAGCAATACAGGGGACGGCACTGAAGCTTTCTTT	CASNTGDGTEAFF
TRBJ1-1	TRBV19	NA	NA	TGTGCCAGTAGCGGTGACAGGACGAACACTGAAGCTTTCTTT	CASSGDRTNTEAFF
TRBJ2-7	TRBV30	NA	many	TGTGCCTGGAGTGAACGGGTGGAGCAGTACTTC	CAWSERVEQYF
TRBJ2-5	TRBV11-2	TRBD2	NA	TGTGCCAGCAGCTTGCGGGGGAGAGAGACCCAGTACTTC	CASSLRGRETQYF
TRBJ2-7	TRBV12-3/TRBV12-4	TRBD2	NA	TGTGCCAGCAATTTTGCGGGGGCCTACGAGCAGTACTTC	CASNFAGAYEQYF
TRBJ2-2	TRBV9	TRBD2	once	TGTGCCAGCAGCACTCAAGCGGGAGGGCATATCGGGGAGCTGTTTTTT	CASSTQAGGHIGELFF
TRBJ2-5	TRBV10-2	TRBD1	NA	TGCGCCAGCAGTCAGAGGACAGGGGGCTTGCAGGAGACCCAGTACTTC	CASSQRTGGLQETQYF
TRBJ2-2	TRBV3-1/TRBV3-2	TRBD1	NA	TGTGCCAGCAGCCCTGACAGGGGGAGCACCGGGGAGCTGTTTTTT	CASSPDRGSTGELFF
TRBJ2-3	TRBV5-1	NA	NA	TGCGCCAGCAGCTTGTACGAGGGGGTCACAGATACGCAGTATTTT	CASSLYEGVTDTQYF
TRBJ2-2	TRBV30	TRBD2	NA	TGTGCCTGGGCGCTGGTCCTAGCGGGCACCGGGGAGCTGTTTTTT	CAWALVLAGTGELFF
TRBJ1-6	TRBV6-5	NA	NA	TGTGCCAGCAGTTACAGGGGGGGTAGTGGGTCACCCCTCCACTTT	CASSYRGGSGSPLHF